This T cell receptor beta chain was sequenced for a study of shared clonotypes between healthy human individuals. Study-wide points: Only blood was sampled, and tissue TCR repertoires likely differ from blood ones. Naive subsets generally exceeded memory subsets in estimated richness.

CD45RO-negative, CCR7-positively selected cells formed the naive CD8 fraction, excluding terminally differentiated effector memory CD45RA+ cells. Recent acute infections and vaccinations were absent in the healthy HIV-negative adult donors. About this clone: Antigen unknown.

The germline CDR1 and CDR2 sequences are SGHNT and YYREEE (reference sequence). The CDR3 totals 14 residues. The trim removed 7 bases at V and 3 bases at J, leaving 10 bases unmatched. Some clones are missing from TCRdb's copy, which holds only in-frame ones; the method was immunoSEQ multiplex PCR. The sample yields roughly 550,000 clones, 95% seen once. The sequence came from a young woman in good health. Sample: naive CD8+ T cells sorted from blood. The chain recombines TRBV5-4 with TRBJ2-7; TRBD1 matches 7 bases. The CDR3 protein is CASRNRDSIYEQYF. The DNA for the CDR3 is TGTGCCAGCCGGAACCGGGACAGCATCTACGAGCAGTACTTC.